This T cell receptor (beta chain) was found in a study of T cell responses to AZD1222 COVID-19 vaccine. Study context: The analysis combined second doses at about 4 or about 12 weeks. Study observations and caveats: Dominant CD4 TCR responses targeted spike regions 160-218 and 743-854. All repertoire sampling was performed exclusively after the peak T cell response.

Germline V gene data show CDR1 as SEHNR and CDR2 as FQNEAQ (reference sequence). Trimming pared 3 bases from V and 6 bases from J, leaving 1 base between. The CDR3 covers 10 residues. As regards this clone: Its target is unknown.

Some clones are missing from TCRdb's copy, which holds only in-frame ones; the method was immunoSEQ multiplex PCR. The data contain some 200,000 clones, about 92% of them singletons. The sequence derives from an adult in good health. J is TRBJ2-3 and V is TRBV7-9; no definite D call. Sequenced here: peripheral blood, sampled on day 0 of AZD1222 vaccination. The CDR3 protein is CASSLDTQYF. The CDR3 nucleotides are TGTGCCAGCAGCTTGGATACGCAGTATTTT.